The sequence of this T cell receptor (beta chain) was determined in a study of vaccination effects on CD4 cells after COVID-19. For the study at large: Pools of viral peptides were used by the ViraFEST assay to expand antigen-specific CD4+ T cells ahead of sequencing. Study observations and caveats: Both infection-induced and vaccine-induced clones contracted markedly at late post-vaccination timepoints. Only a single clone (1 of 255 vaccine-induced clones in healthy vaccinees) cross-reacted with common cold coronaviruses.

Subsequent to a culture period of about nine days, CD4+ T cells were isolated. The protocol was immunoSEQ multiplex PCR, while the TCRdb copy is restricted to in-frame clones and leaves out a portion. In the table there are roughly 48,000 clones, around 63% of which are singletons. This clone was counted a single time. The antigen remains undetermined. The germline V gene has CDR1 GTSNPN and CDR2 SVGIG (reference sequence). The junction had 3 bases not matched to a gene; V was cut back by 2 bases and J by 3 bases. This CDR3 comprises 13 residues. Sequences were derived from CD4+ T cells from PBMCs cultured without peptide, sampled before COVID-19 vaccination. The receptor was derived from a human donor who received a COVID-19 vaccine. The V and J genes are TRBV30 and TRBJ2-7; 8 bases agree with TRBD1. CDR3 loop: CAWSPGTGYEQYF. CDR3 sequence (DNA): TGTGCCTGGAGTCCCGGGACAGGCTACGAGCAGTACTTC.